One and the same sample provided the 3 T cell receptor beta chains below, sequenced in a study of T cell responses to AZD1222 COVID-19 vaccine. Here immunoSEQ multiplex PCR was the method, and the copy in TCRdb shows in-frame clones only, minus some. The repertoire holds approximately 150,000 clones, with 90% to 95% as singletons. Specimen: peripheral blood, collected on day 0 of AZD1222 vaccination. Receptors originate from an adult in good health.

V gene TRBV7-2 combines with J gene TRBJ1-6; 9 positions agree with TRBD1. Germline-derived CDR1 and CDR2 are SGHTA and FQGNSA. J lost 0 bases, V lost 3 bases, and 3 bases had no gene match. CDR3 length: 17 residues. The DNA of the CDR3 is TGTGCCAGCAGCTTGGGGACAGGGCGCTCCTATAATTCACCCCTCCACTTT. Its translation is CASSLGTGRSYNSPLHF.

The CDR3 region is CSVARDFSYQETQYF. DNA for the CDR3: TGCAGCGTGGCACGGGACTTCTCGTACCAAGAGACCCAGTACTTC. The V call is TRBV29-1, the J call TRBJ2-5; possibly TRBD2 for D (6 bases). The germline CDR1 and CDR2 sequences are SQVTM and ANQGSEA. The CDR3 runs to 15 residues. Trimming removed 6 bases from V and 0 bases from J, with 17 bases in between.

This chain connects TRBV19 to TRBJ1-1; 9 positions match TRBD1. From germline, CDR1 is LNHDA and CDR2 SQIVND (reference sequence). The junction had 3 bases not matched to a gene; V was cut back by 6 bases and J by 1 base. This CDR3 is 14 amino acids long. Here the CDR3 reads CASSPDRGNTEAFF. The CDR3 bases are TGTGCCAGTAGCCCGGACAGGGGGAACACTGAAGCTTTCTTT.